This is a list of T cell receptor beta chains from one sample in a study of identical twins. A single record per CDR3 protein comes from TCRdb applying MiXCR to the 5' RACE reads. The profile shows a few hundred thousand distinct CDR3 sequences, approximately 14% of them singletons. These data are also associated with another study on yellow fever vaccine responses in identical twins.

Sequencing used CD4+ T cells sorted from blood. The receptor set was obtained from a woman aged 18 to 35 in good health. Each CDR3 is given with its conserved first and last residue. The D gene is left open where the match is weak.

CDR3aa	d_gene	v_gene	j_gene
CASSPGTVEQETQYF	.	TRBV4-1	TRBJ2-5
CASRREGRNEQFF	TRBD2	TRBV5-4	TRBJ2-1
CASSQVSTGSYNEQFF	TRBD1	TRBV3-1	TRBJ2-1
CASRREGLGTDTQYF	TRBD2	TRBV6-2/TRBV6-3	TRBJ2-3
CASSKDRGRGEAFF	TRBD1	TRBV5-6	TRBJ1-1
CASSLWGRATGELFF	.	TRBV7-2	TRBJ2-2
CASSFARGFPTDTQYF	.	TRBV7-9	TRBJ2-3
CASSSFERDGNYEQYF	.	TRBV3-1	TRBJ2-7
CASSLAQSRGRIYEQYF	TRBD2	TRBV11-1	TRBJ2-7
CASGVYNEQFF	.	TRBV27	TRBJ2-1
CASSLNVGTGPANEQFF	TRBD1	TRBV7-3	TRBJ2-1
CASSTGTTLSYEQYF	TRBD2	TRBV5-1	TRBJ2-7
CASSLEAGVRDYEQYF	.	TRBV7-9	TRBJ2-7
CASSFKGLAIYNEQFF	.	TRBV28	TRBJ2-1
CASSFLTGYEQYF	.	TRBV3-1	TRBJ2-7
CASSLEGQGNYGYTF	TRBD1	TRBV7-9	TRBJ1-2
CSARPRGRSGGNPDTQYF	TRBD2	TRBV20-1	TRBJ2-3
CASSPSRETPLHF	.	TRBV7-8	TRBJ1-6
CASSRTELTYNEQFF	.	TRBV18	TRBJ2-1
CASSSPGTVEKLFF	TRBD1	TRBV7-9	TRBJ1-4
CASSWEGPQFHNEQFF	TRBD2	TRBV12-3/TRBV12-4	TRBJ2-1
CASSGLEATGELFF	.	TRBV6-1	TRBJ2-2
CASSAPGRYYGYTF	.	TRBV2	TRBJ1-2
CASRDQGLNPQLFF	.	TRBV6-2/TRBV6-3	TRBJ2-2
CASSLTIHNSPLHF	.	TRBV7-2	TRBJ1-6
CASSFGTGGGGQPQHF	TRBD1	TRBV7-2	TRBJ1-5
CASSLVTGKNTGELFF	.	TRBV7-2	TRBJ2-2
CASSQVPGTSEAFF	.	TRBV14	TRBJ1-1
CASSYSNRGYGYTF	TRBD1	TRBV6-5	TRBJ1-2
CATRRDRGFNEQFF	TRBD1	TRBV15	TRBJ2-1
CASTRFDAGANVLTF	.	TRBV7-8	TRBJ2-6
CASSLISGVETQYF	.	TRBV7-2	TRBJ2-5
CASSPTHPGGVEQFF	TRBD2	TRBV4-1	TRBJ2-1
CATSRDDYGYTF	.	TRBV15	TRBJ1-2
CASSLVAGSHIQYF	.	TRBV7-8	TRBJ2-4
CASRDQYNEQFF	.	TRBV2	TRBJ2-1
CASSTNIARPSGRLVHEQYF	TRBD2	TRBV6-2/TRBV6-3	TRBJ2-7
CASTRGGRDTQYF	.	TRBV6-1	TRBJ2-3
CAGGGSSYNEQFF	TRBD2	TRBV23-1	TRBJ2-1
CAISASTGTSGKNTGELFF	TRBD2	TRBV10-3	TRBJ2-2
CASSYSSGGFYEQYF	TRBD2	TRBV6-5	TRBJ2-7
CASSYMRDAAYNEQFF	.	TRBV12-3/TRBV12-4	TRBJ2-1
CASSSTSGGFKNIQYF	TRBD2	TRBV5-1	TRBJ2-4
CSAWGRGGAGDTQYF	TRBD2	TRBV20-1	TRBJ2-3
CASTRKGTNTGELFF	.	TRBV6-5	TRBJ2-2